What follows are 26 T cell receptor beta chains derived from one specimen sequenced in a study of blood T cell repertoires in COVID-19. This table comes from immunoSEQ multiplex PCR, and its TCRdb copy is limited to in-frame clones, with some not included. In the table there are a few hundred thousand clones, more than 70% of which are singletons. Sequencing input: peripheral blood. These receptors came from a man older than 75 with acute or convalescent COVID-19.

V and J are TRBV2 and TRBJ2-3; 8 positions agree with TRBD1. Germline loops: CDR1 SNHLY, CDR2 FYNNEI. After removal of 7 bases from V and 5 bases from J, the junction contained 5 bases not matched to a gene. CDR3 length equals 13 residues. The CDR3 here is CASNGQGRDTQYF. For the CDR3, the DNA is TGTGCCAGCAATGGACAGGGAAGAGATACGCAGTATTTT.

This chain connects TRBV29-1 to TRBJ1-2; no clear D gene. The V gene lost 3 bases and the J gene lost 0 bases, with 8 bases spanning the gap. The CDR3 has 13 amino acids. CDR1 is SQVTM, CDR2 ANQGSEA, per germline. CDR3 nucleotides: TGCAGCGTTGATCAGTCAGCTAACTATGGCTACACCTTC. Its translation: CSVDQSANYGYTF.

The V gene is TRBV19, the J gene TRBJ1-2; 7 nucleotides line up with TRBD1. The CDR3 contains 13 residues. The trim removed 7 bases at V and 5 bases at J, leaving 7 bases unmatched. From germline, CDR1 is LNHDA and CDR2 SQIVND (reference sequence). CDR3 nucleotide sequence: TGTGCCAGTAACCCGGGACAGCAATATGGCTACACCTTC. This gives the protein CASNPGQQYGYTF.

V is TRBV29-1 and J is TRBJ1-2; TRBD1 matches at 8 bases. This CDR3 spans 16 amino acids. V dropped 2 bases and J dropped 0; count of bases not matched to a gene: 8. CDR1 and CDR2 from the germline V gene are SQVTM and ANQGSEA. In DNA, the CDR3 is TGCAGCGTTGAAACGACAGGGGTAGGCGCTAACTATGGCTACACCTTC. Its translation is CSVETTGVGANYGYTF. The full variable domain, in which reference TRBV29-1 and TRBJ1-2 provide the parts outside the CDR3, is SAVISQKPSRDICQRGTSLTIQCQVDSQVTMMFWYRQQPGQSLTLIATANQGSEATYESGFVIDKFPISRPNLTFSTLTVSNMSPEDSSIYLCSVETTGVGANYGYTFGSGTRLTVV.

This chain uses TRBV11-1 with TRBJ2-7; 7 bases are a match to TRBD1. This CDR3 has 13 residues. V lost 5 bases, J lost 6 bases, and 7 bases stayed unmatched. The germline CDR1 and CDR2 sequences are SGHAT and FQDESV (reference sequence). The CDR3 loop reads CASSTGTAAEQYF. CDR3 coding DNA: TGTGCCAGCAGCACCGGGACAGCCGCCGAGCAGTACTTC. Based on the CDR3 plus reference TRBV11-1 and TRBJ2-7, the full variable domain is EAEVAQSPRYKITEKSQAVAFWCDPISGHATLYWYRQILGQGPELLVQFQDESVVDDSQLPKDRFSAERLKGVDSTLKIQPAELGDSAMYLCASSTGTAAEQYFGPGTRLTVT.

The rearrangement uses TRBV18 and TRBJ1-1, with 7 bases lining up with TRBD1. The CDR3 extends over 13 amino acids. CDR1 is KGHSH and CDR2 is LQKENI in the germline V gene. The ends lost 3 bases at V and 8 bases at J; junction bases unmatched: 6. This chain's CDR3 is CASSPDRVQEAFF. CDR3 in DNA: TGTGCCAGCTCACCCGACAGGGTGCAGGAAGCTTTCTTT. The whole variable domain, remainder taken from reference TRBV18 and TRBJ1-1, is NAGVMQNPRHLVRRRGQEARLRCSPMKGHSHVYWYRQLPEEGLKFMVYLQKENIIDESGMPKERFSAEFPKEGPSILRIQQVVRGDSAAYFCASSPDRVQEAFFGQGTRLTVV.

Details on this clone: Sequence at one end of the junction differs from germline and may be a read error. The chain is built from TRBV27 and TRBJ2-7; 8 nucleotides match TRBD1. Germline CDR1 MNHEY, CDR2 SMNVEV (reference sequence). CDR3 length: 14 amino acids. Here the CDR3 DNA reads TGTGCCAGCAGTTTGGACAGGGCGTCCTATGAGCAGTACTTC. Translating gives CASSLDRASYEQYF.

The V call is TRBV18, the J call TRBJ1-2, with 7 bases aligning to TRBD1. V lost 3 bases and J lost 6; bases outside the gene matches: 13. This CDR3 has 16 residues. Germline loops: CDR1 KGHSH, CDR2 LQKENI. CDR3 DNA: TGTGCCAGCTCACCTCCCGGACAGGTTTTATGGAATGGCTACACCTTC. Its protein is CASSPPGQVLWNGYTF.

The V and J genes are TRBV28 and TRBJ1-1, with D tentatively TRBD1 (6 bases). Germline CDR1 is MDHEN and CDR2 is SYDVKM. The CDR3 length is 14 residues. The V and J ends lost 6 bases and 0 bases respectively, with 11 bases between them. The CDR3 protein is CASRLGQMNTEAFF. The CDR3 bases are TGTGCCAGCAGGCTTGGACAGATGAACACTGAAGCTTTCTTT. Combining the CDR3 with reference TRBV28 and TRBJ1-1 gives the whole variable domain DVKVTQSSRYLVKRTGEKVFLECVQDMDHENMFWYRQDPGLGLRLIYFSYDVKMKEKGDIPEGYSVSREKKERFSLILESASTNQTSMYLCASRLGQMNTEAFFGQGTRLTVV.

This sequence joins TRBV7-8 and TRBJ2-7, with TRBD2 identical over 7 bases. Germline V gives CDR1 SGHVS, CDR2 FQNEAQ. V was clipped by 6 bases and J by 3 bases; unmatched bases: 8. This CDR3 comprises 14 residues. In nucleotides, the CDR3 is TGTGCCAGCAGTGGGGAGCGGGATTACTACGAGCAGTACTTC. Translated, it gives CASSGERDYYEQYF.

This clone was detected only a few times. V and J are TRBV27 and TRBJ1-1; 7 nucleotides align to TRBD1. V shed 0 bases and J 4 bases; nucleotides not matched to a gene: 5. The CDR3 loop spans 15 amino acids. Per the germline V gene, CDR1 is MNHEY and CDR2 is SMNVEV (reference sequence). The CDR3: CASSLSTGWTTEAFF. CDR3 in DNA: TGTGCCAGCAGTTTATCGACAGGGTGGACCACTGAAGCTTTCTTT.

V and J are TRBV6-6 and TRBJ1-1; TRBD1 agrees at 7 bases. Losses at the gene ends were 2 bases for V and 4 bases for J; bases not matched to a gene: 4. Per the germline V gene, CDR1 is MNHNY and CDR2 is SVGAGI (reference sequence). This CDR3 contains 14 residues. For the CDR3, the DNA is TGTGCCAGCAGTTACCGACAGGGCGGCACTGAAGCTTTCTTT. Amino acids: CASSYRQGGTEAFF.

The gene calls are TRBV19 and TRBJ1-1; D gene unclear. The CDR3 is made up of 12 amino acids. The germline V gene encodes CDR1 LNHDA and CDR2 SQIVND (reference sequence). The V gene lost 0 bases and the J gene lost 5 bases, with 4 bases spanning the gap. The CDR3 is CASSIDQTEAFF. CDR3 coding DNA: TGTGCCAGTAGTATAGATCAAACTGAAGCTTTCTTT.

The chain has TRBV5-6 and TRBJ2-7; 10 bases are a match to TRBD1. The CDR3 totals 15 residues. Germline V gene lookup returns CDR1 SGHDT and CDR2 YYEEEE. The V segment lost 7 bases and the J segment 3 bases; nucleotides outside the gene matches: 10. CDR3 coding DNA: TGTGCCAGCTCCCCGCCCGGACAGGGGGTCTACGAGCAGTACTTC. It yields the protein CASSPPGQGVYEQYF.

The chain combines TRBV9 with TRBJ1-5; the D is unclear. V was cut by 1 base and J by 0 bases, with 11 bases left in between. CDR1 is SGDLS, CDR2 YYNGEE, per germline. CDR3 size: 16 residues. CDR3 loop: CASSVTPLYSNQPQHF. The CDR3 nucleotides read TGTGCCAGCAGCGTAACTCCTCTCTATAGCAATCAGCCCCAGCATTTT.

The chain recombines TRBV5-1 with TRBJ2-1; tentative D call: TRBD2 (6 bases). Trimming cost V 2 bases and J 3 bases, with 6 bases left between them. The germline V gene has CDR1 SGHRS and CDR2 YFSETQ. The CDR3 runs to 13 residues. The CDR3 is CASSFGGYNEQFF. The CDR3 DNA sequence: TGCGCCAGCAGCTTCGGGGGCTACAATGAGCAGTTCTTC.

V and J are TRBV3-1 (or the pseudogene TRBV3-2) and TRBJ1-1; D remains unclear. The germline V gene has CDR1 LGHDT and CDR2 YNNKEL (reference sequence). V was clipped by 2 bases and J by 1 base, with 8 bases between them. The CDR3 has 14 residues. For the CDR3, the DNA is TGTGCCAGCAGCCAATGGCCGTCGAACACTGAAGCTTTCTTT. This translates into CASSQWPSNTEAFF.

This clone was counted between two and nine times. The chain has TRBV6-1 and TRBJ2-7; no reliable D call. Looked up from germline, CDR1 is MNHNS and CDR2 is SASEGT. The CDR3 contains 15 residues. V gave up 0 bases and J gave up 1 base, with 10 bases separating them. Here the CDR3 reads CASSEAPQKSYEQYF. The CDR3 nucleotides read TGTGCCAGCAGTGAAGCACCACAGAAGTCCTACGAGCAGTACTTC.

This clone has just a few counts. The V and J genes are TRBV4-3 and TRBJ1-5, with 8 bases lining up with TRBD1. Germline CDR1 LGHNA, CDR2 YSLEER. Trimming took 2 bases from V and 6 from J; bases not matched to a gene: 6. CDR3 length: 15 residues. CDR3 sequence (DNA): TGCGCCAGCAGCCAACGTACAGGGGGAACTCAGCCCCAGCATTTT. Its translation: CASSQRTGGTQPQHF.

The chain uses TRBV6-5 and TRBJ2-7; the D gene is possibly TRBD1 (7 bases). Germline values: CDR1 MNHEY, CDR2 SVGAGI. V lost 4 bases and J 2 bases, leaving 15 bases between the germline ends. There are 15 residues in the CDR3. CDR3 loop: CASSLAQGGPYEQYF. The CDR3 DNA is TGTGCCAGCAGTTTGGCCCAGGGGGGTCCCTACGAGCAGTACTTC.

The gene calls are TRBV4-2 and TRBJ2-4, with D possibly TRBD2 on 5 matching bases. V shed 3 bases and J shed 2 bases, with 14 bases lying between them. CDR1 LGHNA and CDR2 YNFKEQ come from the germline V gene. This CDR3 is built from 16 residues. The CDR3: CASSQEDGWSKNIQYF. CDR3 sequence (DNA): TGTGCCAGCAGCCAGGAGGATGGGTGGTCCAAAAACATTCAGTACTTC.

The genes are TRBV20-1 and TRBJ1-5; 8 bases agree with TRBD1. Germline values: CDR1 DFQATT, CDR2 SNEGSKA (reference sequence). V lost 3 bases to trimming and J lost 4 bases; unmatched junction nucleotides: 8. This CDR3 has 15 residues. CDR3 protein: CSASPGQAPNQPQHF. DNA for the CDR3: TGCAGTGCTAGTCCGGGACAGGCGCCAAATCAGCCCCAGCATTTT.

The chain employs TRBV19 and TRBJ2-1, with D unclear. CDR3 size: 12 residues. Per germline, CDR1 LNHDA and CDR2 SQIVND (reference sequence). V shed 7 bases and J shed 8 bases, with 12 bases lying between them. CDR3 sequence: CASNRIGDEQFF. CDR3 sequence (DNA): TGTGCCAGTAACCGCATCGGTGATGAGCAGTTCTTC.

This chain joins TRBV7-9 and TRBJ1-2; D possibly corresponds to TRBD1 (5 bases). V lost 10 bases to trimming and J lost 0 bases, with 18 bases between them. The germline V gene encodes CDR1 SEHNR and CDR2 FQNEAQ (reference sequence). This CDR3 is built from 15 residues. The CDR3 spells CATVSSGVSNYGYTF. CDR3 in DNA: TGTGCCACTGTATCCTCGGGGGTTTCTAACTATGGCTACACCTTC.

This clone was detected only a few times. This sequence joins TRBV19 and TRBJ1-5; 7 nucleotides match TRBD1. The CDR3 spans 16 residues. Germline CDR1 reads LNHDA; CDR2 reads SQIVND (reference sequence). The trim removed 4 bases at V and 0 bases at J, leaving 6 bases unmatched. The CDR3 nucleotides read TGTGCCAGTAGTAAGGGGGCAGGGTATAGCAATCAGCCCCAGCATTTT. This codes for CASSKGAGYSNQPQHF.

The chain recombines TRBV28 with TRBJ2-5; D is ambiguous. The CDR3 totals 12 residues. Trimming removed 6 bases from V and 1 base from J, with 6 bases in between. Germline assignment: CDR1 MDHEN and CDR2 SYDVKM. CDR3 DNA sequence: TGTGCCAGCAGGGGCATCCAAGAGACCCAGTACTTC. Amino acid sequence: CASRGIQETQYF.